This T cell receptor beta chain was documented in a study of CD4+ T cells in melanoma. Broader study findings: CD8+ T cell, macrophage and B cell function reportedly correlated with neoantigen-specific CD4+ T cells. Reportedly, melanoma neoantigen-specific CD4+ T cells showed varied differentiation states.

The CDR3 totals 13 residues. Germline V gene sequence: CDR1 LNHDA, CDR2 SQIVND (reference sequence). V gave up 6 bases and J gave up 0 bases, with 6 bases separating them. The repertoire was sequenced with immunoSEQ multiplex PCR; TCRdb's copy has only in-frame clones and lacks some. The sample records roughly 120,000 clones, about 92% being singletons. As regards this clone: As yet, its antigen is unknown.

The chain has TRBV19 and TRBJ1-3; D is uncertain. The sequence was collected from a human donor with melanoma. The sample comprised peripheral blood. The CDR3, as DNA: TGTGCCAGTAGAGAGGCCTCTGGAAACACCATATATTTT. Its translation is CASREASGNTIYF. The whole variable domain, remainder taken from reference TRBV19 and TRBJ1-3, is DGGITQSPKYLFRKEGQNVTLSCEQNLNHDAMYWYRQDPGQGLRLIYYSQIVNDFQKGDIAEGYSVSREKKESFPLTVTSAQKNPTAFYLCASREASGNTIYFGEGSWLTVV.